This TCR beta chain came from a study of blood T cell repertoires in COVID-19 (dated by TCRdb to 2020 to 2022). Context from the whole study: The collaborator samples originated in the United States, Italy and Spain and spanned the acute and convalescent phases of COVID-19. Nearly every sample came with metadata listing a de-identified subject ID, COVID-19 status, age in years and sex. Subjects who had been exposed to COVID-19, were actively infected with it, or had recovered from it provided the deeply sampled blood TCRbeta repertoires that made up the dataset. The samples were drawn from two sources: the first 160 participants of the ongoing ImmuneRACE study, and 1,254 subjects contributed by 6 global collaborators. Where available, HLA class I and class II types were taken from metadata supplied by the sample provider and were not determined by assay-based typing. The repertoires were released in a freely available public database intended as a resource for research on the immune response to SARS-CoV-2. The prospective study material was composed of cDNA or gDNA derived from T cells, B-cell-depleted T cells, or PBMCs. Study-wide conclusions, independent of this receptor: The amount of clinical and demographic metadata varied by source and participant and was provided uncurated.

Participants in the prospective study were enrolled through a virtual design, were aged about 18 to 100 years, and lived in some 24 United States geographic areas. In the prospective study, participants were assigned to cohorts based on the clinical history participants reported in a screening survey and a study questionnaire. For ImmuneRACE Cohort 3, a participant was defined as recovered based on two consecutive negative NP/OP PCR tests, clearance by a healthcare professional, or resolution of symptoms. In the prospective study, whole blood, serum and a nasopharyngeal or oropharyngeal swab were collected from each participant by mobile phlebotomists. Prospective study participants could optionally give additional blood draws and questionnaires over an approximately two-month period. Prospective study blood samples were shipped either frozen or at room temperature before DNA extraction. CDR1 and CDR2 are drawn from the germline V gene: KGHSH, LQKENI. Taken from cysteine to phenylalanine, the CDR3 has 13 residues. Here the CDR3 DNA is all that survives: 39 bases in frame from base 1. V loses 2 bases of germline sequence and J loses 6 bases, and the interval between the two ends is 10 bases.

TCRbeta CDR3 regions were amplified from genomic DNA using the immunoSEQ Assay, a bias-controlled multiplex PCR. The authors' pipeline ran thus. Nucleated cell counts per sample were estimated from amplification of reference gene primers within the assay. Sequence reads were collapsed and filtered to measure the absolute abundance of every unique TCRbeta CDR3 rearrangement. Productive Simpson clonality was computed per sample as the square root of Simpson's diversity index over productive rearrangements. TCRdb took over this immuneACCESS table, retaining in-frame rearrangements with V and J assigned. Such tables are incomplete; in checked studies, under half of the missing clones stem from an unresolved V gene, and the remainder is unexplained. V and J calls and clone size are given by that table; D and trimming were obtained from the DNA. Here the sample has over 120,000 clones; around 86% occur a single time. In total, the top ten clones hold roughly 4% of the sample.

To note about this clone: This receptor's antigen is unknown. Per-base quality was not reported, and no clone a single base away is much larger than it.

Input material: PBMCs or T cells enriched from blood (not recorded which). The chain couples TRBV18 to TRBJ1-1, with no confident D gene call. This TCR came from a man between 50 and 59 years old who had recovered from COVID-19. Here the CDR3 is given as CASSPSGESEAFF. The sequenced DNA is TGTGCCAGCTCACCAAGTGGGGAGTCTGAAGCTTTCTTT.